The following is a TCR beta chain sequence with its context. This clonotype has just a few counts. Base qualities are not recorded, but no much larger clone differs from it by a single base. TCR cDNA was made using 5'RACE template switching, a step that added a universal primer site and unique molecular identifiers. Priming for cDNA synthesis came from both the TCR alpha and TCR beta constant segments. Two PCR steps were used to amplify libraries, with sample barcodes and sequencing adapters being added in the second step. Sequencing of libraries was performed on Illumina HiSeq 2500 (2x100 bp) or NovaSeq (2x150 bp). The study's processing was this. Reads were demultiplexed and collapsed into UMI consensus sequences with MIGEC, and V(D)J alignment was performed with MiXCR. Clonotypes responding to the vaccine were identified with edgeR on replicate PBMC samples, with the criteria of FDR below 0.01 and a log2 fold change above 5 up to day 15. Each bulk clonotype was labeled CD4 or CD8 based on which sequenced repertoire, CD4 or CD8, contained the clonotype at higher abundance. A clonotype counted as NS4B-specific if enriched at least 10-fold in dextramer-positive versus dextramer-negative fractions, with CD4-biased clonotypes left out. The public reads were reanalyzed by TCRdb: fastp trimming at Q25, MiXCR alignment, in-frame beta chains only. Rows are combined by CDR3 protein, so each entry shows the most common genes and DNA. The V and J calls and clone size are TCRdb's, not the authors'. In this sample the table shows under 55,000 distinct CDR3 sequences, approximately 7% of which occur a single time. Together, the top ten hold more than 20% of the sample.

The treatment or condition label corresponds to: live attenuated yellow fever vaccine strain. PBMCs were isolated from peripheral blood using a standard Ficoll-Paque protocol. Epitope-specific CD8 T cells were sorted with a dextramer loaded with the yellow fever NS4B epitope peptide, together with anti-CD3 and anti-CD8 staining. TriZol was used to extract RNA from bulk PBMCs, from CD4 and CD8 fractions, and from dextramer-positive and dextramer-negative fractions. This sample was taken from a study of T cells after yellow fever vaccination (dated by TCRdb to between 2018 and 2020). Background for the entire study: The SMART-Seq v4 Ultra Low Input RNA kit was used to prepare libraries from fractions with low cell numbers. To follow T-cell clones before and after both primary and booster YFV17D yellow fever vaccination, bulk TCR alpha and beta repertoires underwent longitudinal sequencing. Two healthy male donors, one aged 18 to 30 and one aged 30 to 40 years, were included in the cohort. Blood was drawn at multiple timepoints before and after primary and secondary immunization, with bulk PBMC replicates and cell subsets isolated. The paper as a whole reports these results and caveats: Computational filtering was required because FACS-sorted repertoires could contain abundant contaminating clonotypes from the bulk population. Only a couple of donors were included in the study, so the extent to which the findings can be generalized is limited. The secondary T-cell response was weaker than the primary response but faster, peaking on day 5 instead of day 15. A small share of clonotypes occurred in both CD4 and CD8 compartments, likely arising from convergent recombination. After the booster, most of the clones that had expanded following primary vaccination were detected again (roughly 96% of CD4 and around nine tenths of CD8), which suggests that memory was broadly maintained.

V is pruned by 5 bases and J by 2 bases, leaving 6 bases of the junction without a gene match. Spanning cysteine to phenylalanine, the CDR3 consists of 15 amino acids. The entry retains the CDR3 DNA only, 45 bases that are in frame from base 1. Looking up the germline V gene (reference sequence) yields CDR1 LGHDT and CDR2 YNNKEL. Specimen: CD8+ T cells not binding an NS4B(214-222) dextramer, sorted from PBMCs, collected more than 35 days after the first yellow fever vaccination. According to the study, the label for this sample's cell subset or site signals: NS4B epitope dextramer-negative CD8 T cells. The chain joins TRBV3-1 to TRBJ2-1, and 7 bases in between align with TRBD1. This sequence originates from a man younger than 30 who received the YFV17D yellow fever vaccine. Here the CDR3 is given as CASSDDRVTYNEQFF. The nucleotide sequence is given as TGTGCCAGCAGCGACGACAGGGTAACCTACAATGAGCAGTTCTTC.